This TCR beta chain is drawn from a study of blood T cell repertoires in COVID-19. The junction had 4 bases not matched to a gene; V was cut back by 6 bases and J by 5 bases. CDR3 length equals 13 residues. Germline assignment: CDR1 ENHRY and CDR2 SYGVKD. This table comes from immunoSEQ multiplex PCR, and its TCRdb copy is limited to in-frame clones, with some not included. In the table there are under 250,000 clones, roughly 83% of which are singletons. This receptor was obtained from a woman between 65 and 79 years old with active or convalescent COVID-19. The chain carries TRBV10-3 and TRBJ2-4; 7 bases align to TRBD2. What was sequenced was peripheral blood. This chain's CDR3 is CAISPSGQNIQYF. CDR3 in DNA: TGTGCCATCAGCCCTAGCGGCCAAAACATTCAGTACTTC.